A selection of T cell receptor beta chains follows, all from one sample in a study of blood T cell repertoires in COVID-19. Profiling relied on immunoSEQ multiplex PCR, and the TCRdb table lists in-frame clones only, not all of them. The repertoire holds some 300,000 clones, with around 87% as singletons. The sequenced sample consisted of peripheral blood. These receptors all come from a woman aged 35 to 49 with COVID-19, enrolled during active disease. Each CDR3 is given without its conserved first and last residue. Expanded clones are given a class, and other clones once, few, many or no size at all.

v_call	j_call	clone_size	cdr3_aa
TRBV7-2	TRBJ1-2	once	ASSLTDHHGYGYT
TRBV5-1	TRBJ1-4	.	ASSFNRDSANREKLF
TRBV5-1	TRBJ1-6	few	ASSADRPDSYNSPLH
TRBV18	TRBJ2-7	.	ASSPPGAGGPYEQY
TRBV19	TRBJ1-1	few	ASSSSTGPFTEAF
TRBV19	TRBJ2-3	.	ASSIRGSADTQY
TRBV4-1	TRBJ2-1	.	ASSSGHSGLNEQF
TRBV5-5	TRBJ1-1	.	ASSVGTGYNTEAF
TRBV5-1	TRBJ2-3	.	ASRQGASTDTQY
TRBV2	TRBJ1-2	.	ASRTGLGGYGYT
TRBV30	TRBJ1-1	.	AWRPGQEAF
TRBV9	TRBJ2-1	.	ASSVAPPLKSSYNEQF
TRBV5-5	TRBJ1-1	.	ASSLGPNTEAF
TRBV6-4	TRBJ2-1	.	ASSATGSNEQF
TRBV2	TRBJ1-4	.	ASEQGANEKLF
TRBV18	TRBJ1-1	once	ATSAAGQGGTEAF
TRBV7-2	TRBJ1-2	few	ASSLKSGSYGYT
TRBV7-2	TRBJ1-1	.	ASSLVQKEAF
TRBV28	TRBJ1-2	few	ASSLHPGTGAGGYT
TRBV20-1	TRBJ2-7	few	SASSKGWYEQY
TRBV10-3	TRBJ1-3	.	AIRPGQGPMGSGNTIY
TRBV7-9	TRBJ2-2	.	ASSSGTGRSGELF
TRBV27	TRBJ2-2	.	ASSFRLAGGTGELF
TRBV11-2	TRBJ2-1	.	ASSLAVIEQDLYNEQF
TRBV4-1	TRBJ1-1	.	ASSQDWDRLNTEAF
TRBV19	TRBJ1-1	.	ASSIDSGHEAF
TRBV6-1	TRBJ1-1	few	ASSAHRDRVFTEAF
TRBV9	TRBJ2-3	.	ASGTRGGDTQY